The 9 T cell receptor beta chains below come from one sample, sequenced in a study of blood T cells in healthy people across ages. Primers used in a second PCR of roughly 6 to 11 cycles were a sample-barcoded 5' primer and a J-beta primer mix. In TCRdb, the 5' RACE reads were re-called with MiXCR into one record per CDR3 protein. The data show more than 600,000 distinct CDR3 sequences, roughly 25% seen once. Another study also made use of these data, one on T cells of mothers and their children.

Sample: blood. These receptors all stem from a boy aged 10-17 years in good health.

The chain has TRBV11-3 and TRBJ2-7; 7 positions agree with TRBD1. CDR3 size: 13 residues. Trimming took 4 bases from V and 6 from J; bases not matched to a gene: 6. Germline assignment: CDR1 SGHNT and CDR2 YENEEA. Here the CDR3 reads CASSSRQGSEQYF. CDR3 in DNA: TGTGCCAGCAGCTCCCGACAGGGTAGCGAGCAGTACTTC.

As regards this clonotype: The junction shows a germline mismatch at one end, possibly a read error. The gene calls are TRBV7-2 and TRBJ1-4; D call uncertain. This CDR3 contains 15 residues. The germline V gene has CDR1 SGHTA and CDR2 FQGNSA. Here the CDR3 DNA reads TGTGCCGGCAGCTTAGTGGCCAGAGTAAATGAAAAACTGTTTTTT. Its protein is CAGSLVARVNEKLFF.

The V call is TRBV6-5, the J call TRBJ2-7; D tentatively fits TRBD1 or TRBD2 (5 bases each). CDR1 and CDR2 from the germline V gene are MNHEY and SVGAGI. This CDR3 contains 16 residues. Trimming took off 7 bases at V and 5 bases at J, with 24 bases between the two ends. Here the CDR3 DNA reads TGTGCCAGCACCACTTCTGGAGGCCCCATGGGACACGAGCAGTACTTC. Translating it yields CASTTSGGPMGHEQYF.

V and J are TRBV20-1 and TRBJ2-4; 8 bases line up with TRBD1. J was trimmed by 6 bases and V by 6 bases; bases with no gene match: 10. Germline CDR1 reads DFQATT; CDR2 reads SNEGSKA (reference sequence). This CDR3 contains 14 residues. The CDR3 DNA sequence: TGCAGTGCCAACGGCCAGGGGGCGTTAAACATTCAGTACTTC. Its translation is CSANGQGALNIQYF.

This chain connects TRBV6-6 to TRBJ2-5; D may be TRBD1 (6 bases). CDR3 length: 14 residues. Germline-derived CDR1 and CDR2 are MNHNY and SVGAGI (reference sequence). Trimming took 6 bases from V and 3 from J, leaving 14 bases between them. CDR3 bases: TGTGCCAGCAGCGCCGGACAGTTGAAAGAGACCCAGTACTTC. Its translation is CASSAGQLKETQYF.

CDR3 DNA sequence: TGCGCCAGCAGTACCGGGACAGGGCTTAGCGGTGAGCAGTTCTTC. Translation gives CASSTGTGLSGEQFF. This chain links TRBV5-1 with TRBJ2-5; 9 bases match TRBD1. The end of the DNA aligns better with TRBJ2-1, so the J call may be wrong. The CDR3 extends over 15 amino acids. Germline V gives CDR1 SGHRS, CDR2 YFSETQ.

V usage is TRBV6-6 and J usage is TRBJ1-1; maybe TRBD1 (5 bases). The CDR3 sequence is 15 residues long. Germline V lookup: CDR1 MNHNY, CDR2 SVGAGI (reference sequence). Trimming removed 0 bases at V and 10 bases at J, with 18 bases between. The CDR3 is CASSYSRPVQVGAFF. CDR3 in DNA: TGTGCCAGCAGTTACTCTAGGCCAGTACAGGTAGGAGCTTTCTTT.

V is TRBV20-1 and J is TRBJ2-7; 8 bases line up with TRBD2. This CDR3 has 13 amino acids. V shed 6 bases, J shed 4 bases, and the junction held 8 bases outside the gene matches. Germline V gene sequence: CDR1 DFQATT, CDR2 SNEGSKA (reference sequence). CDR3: CSAQSGSFYEQYF. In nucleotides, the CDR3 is TGCAGTGCCCAAAGCGGGAGCTTTTACGAGCAGTACTTC.

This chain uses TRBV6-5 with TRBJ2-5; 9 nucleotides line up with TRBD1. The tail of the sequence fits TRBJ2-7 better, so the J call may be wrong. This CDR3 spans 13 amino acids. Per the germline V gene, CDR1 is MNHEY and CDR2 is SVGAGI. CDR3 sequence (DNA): TGTGCCAGCAATCGACAGGGGGCCTACGAGCAGTACTTC. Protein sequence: CASNRQGAYEQYF.